The 25 T cell receptor beta chains given below trace back to one sample, sequenced in a study of T cell changes during pregnancy in multiple sclerosis. Repertoires were generated with immunoSEQ multiplex PCR, while TCRdb's copy carries only in-frame clones and drops some. Here the sample spans some 30,000 clones, about 90% being singletons. Sample: CD8+ T cells from peripheral blood mononuclear cells, taken in the second trimester of pregnancy. The receptors here all came from a female donor with multiple sclerosis, enrolled in a pregnancy study.

The chain recombines TRBV4-3 with TRBJ2-6; no reliable D call. Trimming shortened V by 3 bases and J by 0 bases, and 9 bases separated the two germline ends. CDR1 and CDR2 from the germline V gene are LGHNA and YSLEER. There are 16 residues in the CDR3. CDR3 sequence (DNA): TGCGCCAGCAGCCAGGGTGCGGTCTCTGGGGCCAACGTCCTGACTTTC. This gives the protein CASSQGAVSGANVLTF.

The chain combines TRBV30 with TRBJ1-2; no firm D call. This CDR3 has 13 amino acids. In germline, CDR1 is GTSNPN, CDR2 SVGIG (reference sequence). The V end was cut by 3 bases, the J end by 4 bases, with 12 bases between. The CDR3 spells CAWRPRWSYGYTF. In DNA, the CDR3 is TGTGCCTGGAGACCGCGTTGGAGCTATGGCTACACCTTC.

This clone is labeled as medium-sized (0.01 to 0.1%). This chain uses TRBV19 with TRBJ2-7; maybe TRBD1 (6 bases). The CDR3 runs to 13 residues. V was pared by 10 bases and J by 4 bases, with 17 bases between. Germline V gene data show CDR1 as LNHDA and CDR2 as SQIVND (reference sequence). The CDR3 is CATSAGDIYEQYF. CDR3 DNA sequence: TGTGCCACCTCGGCAGGGGACATATACGAGCAGTACTTC.

The chain is built from TRBV18 and TRBJ1-1, with unresolved D. V gave up 6 bases and J gave up 1 base, with 9 bases separating them. CDR1 KGHSH and CDR2 LQKENI come from the germline V gene. The CDR3 is 13 residues long. The CDR3 protein is CASSTGGNTEAFF. In DNA form, the CDR3 reads TGTGCCAGCTCCACGGGAGGGAACACTGAAGCTTTCTTT.

The chain joins TRBV9 to TRBJ1-1; unclear D gene. V dropped 4 bases and J dropped 5 bases, with 12 bases sitting between them. CDR1 and CDR2 from the germline V gene are SGDLS and YYNGEE. This CDR3 has 13 residues. CDR3 protein: CASSPEPGTEAFF. The CDR3 region has the DNA TGTGCCAGCAGCCCGGAACCGGGGACTGAAGCTTTCTTT.

The CDR3 sequence is CASSQVPGADTQYF. CDR3 nucleotide sequence: TGCGCCAGCAGCCAAGTACCCGGGGCAGATACGCAGTATTTT. V gene TRBV4-1 combines with J gene TRBJ2-3, with D possibly matching TRBD2 (5 bases). The CDR3 runs to 14 residues. Germline V gene lookup returns CDR1 MGHRA and CDR2 YSYEKL. V lost 1 base to trimming and J lost 4 bases, with 9 bases between them.

The CDR3 spells CASSEGAGTEAFF. The CDR3 DNA is TGTGCCAGCAGCGAGGGGGCGGGCACTGAAGCTTTCTTT. The J gene is TRBJ1-1, the V gene TRBV9; 7 bases fit TRBD1. The J segment lost 4 bases and the V segment lost 3 bases, leaving 3 bases of the junction unmatched. Germline V CDR1 and CDR2: SGDLS, YYNGEE. This CDR3 is 13 amino acids long. Filled out from reference TRBV9 and TRBJ1-1, the complete variable domain reads DSGVTQTPKHLITATGQRVTLRCSPRSGDLSVYWYQQSLDQGLQFLIQYYNGEERAKGNILERFSAQQFPDLHSELNLSSLELGDSALYFCASSEGAGTEAFFGQGTRLTVV.

The V and J genes are TRBV11-1 and TRBJ2-2, with D possibly matching TRBD1 (5 bases). Trimming removed 4 bases at V and 0 bases at J, with 9 bases between. The germline gives CDR1 SGHAT, CDR2 FQDESV (reference sequence). This CDR3 has 15 residues. The chain's CDR3 is CASSYDSPNTGELFF. CDR3 in DNA: TGTGCCAGCAGCTACGACAGCCCGAACACCGGGGAGCTGTTTTTT. The full variable domain, rest sourced from reference TRBV11-1 and TRBJ2-2, is EAEVAQSPRYKITEKSQAVAFWCDPISGHATLYWYRQILGQGPELLVQFQDESVVDDSQLPKDRFSAERLKGVDSTLKIQPAELGDSAMYLCASSYDSPNTGELFFGEGSRLTVL.

V usage is TRBV6-5 and J usage is TRBJ1-1; no reliable D call. The germline CDR1 and CDR2 sequences are MNHEY and SVGAGI. This CDR3 has 14 amino acids. Trimming removed 6 bases at V and 4 bases at J, with 15 bases between. CDR3 DNA sequence: TGTGCCAGCAGCTCGAGGAGCGTGGGCACTGAAGCTTTCTTT. It is translated as CASSSRSVGTEAFF.

The chain combines TRBV14 with TRBJ2-7; the match to TRBD1 covers 8 bases. Germline CDR1 SGHDN, CDR2 FVKESK. CDR3 length equals 14 residues. J was trimmed by 7 bases and V by 3 bases; bases with no gene match: 8. CDR3 in DNA: TGTGCCAGCAGCCATCCGGGACAGGAGAGAGAGCAGTACTTC. Amino acids: CASSHPGQEREQYF.

The J gene is TRBJ2-7, the V gene TRBV5-1; perhaps TRBD1 as D (5 bases). Trimming pared 1 base from V and 5 bases from J, leaving 13 bases between. Germline V gene sequence: CDR1 SGHRS, CDR2 YFSETQ. The CDR3 contains 14 residues. Written as DNA, the CDR3 is TGCGCCAGCAGCTTGAGGGGCCGAGGTGACGAGCAGTACTTC. It specifies CASSLRGRGDEQYF. Filled out from reference TRBV5-1 and TRBJ2-7, the complete variable domain reads KAGVTQTPRYLIKTRGQQVTLSCSPISGHRSVSWYQQTPGQGLQFLFEYFSETQRNKGNFPGRFSGRQFSNSRSEMNVSTLELGDSALYLCASSLRGRGDEQYFGPGTRLTVT.

V and J are TRBV7-9 and TRBJ2-7, with TRBD1 identical over 8 bases. The germline gives CDR1 SEHNR, CDR2 FQNEAQ (reference sequence). The CDR3 extends over 18 amino acids. V was pared by 1 base and J by 3 bases, with 14 bases of the junction left unmatched. The CDR3 spells CASSLDPSIPGQGYEQYF. CDR3 bases: TGTGCCAGCAGCTTAGACCCCTCCATTCCCGGACAGGGCTACGAGCAGTACTTC. The full variable domain, completed using reference TRBV7-9 and TRBJ2-7, is DTGVSQNPRHKITKRGQNVTFRCDPISEHNRLYWYRQTLGQGPEFLTYFQNEAQLEKSRLLSDRFSAERPKGSFSTLEIQRTEQGDSAMYLCASSLDPSIPGQGYEQYFGPGTRLTVT.

The chain recombines TRBV6-4 with TRBJ2-3; 9 bases fit TRBD2. This CDR3 has 15 residues. V trimming: 4 bases; J trimming: 1 base; junction bases outside the gene matches: 3. Germline values: CDR1 MRHNA, CDR2 SNTAGT. Written as DNA, the CDR3 is TGTGCCAGCAGTGCGGCTAGCGGGGGCACAGATACGCAGTATTTT. Protein: CASSAASGGTDTQYF.

This chain connects TRBV5-4 to TRBJ1-1; no reliable D call. Germline assignment: CDR1 SGHNT and CDR2 YYREEE (reference sequence). With 0 bases removed from V and 1 base from J, the gap between germline ends came to 7 bases. The CDR3 loop spans 14 amino acids. The CDR3 is CASSLDPENTEAFF. The CDR3 DNA sequence: TGTGCCAGCAGCTTGGATCCAGAGAACACTGAAGCTTTCTTT.

Here the CDR3 reads CASSEETGVRADTQYF. The CDR3 DNA reads as TGTGCCAGCAGTGAAGAGACAGGGGTGAGGGCAGATACGCAGTATTTT. The chain uses TRBV25-1 and TRBJ2-3; 8 positions match TRBD1. Per the germline V gene, CDR1 is MGHDK and CDR2 is SYGVNS. The CDR3 is made up of 16 amino acids. Germline trimming cut 2 bases from V and 4 bases from J; bases unmatched to any gene: 8.

The chain recombines TRBV7-9 with TRBJ2-7; D possibly corresponds to TRBD2 (6 bases). Germline values: CDR1 SEHNR, CDR2 FQNEAQ (reference sequence). V lost 5 bases and J lost 0, with 17 bases in between. The CDR3 runs 16 residues. CDR3 sequence (DNA): TGTGCCAGCAGCACCGGAGTCCGGGGGAGCTCCTACGAGCAGTACTTC. Its protein product is CASSTGVRGSSYEQYF.

The chain has TRBV19 and TRBJ2-3, with 10 bases identical to TRBD2. The CDR3 totals 15 residues. The V gene end was trimmed by 6 bases and the J gene end by 3 bases; junction bases not matched to a gene: 6. Per the germline V gene, CDR1 is LNHDA and CDR2 is SQIVND (reference sequence). CDR3 amino acids: CASRHLAGETDTQYF. In DNA form, the CDR3 reads TGTGCCAGTAGGCATCTAGCGGGGGAAACAGATACGCAGTATTTT.

The chain joins TRBV5-6 to TRBJ1-2, with 7 bases fitting TRBD1. The CDR3 length is 15 residues. V lost 2 bases, J lost 2 bases, and 6 bases stayed unmatched. Germline V gene sequence: CDR1 SGHDT, CDR2 YYEEEE. The CDR3: CASSFRGTDNYGYTF. The CDR3 DNA reads TGTGCCAGCAGCTTCAGGGGGACAGACAACTATGGCTACACCTTC.

The chain combines TRBV11-2 with TRBJ1-1, with D possibly being TRBD1 (5 bases). CDR1 SGHAT and CDR2 FQNNGV come from the germline V gene. Trimming pared 3 bases from V and 0 bases from J, leaving 11 bases between. The CDR3 covers 15 residues. The CDR3 region has the DNA TGTGCCAGCAGCTTCAGGGCCACTATGAACACTGAAGCTTTCTTT. This sequence encodes CASSFRATMNTEAFF.

The rearrangement links TRBV7-9 to TRBJ1-6; 8 bases align to TRBD1. Trimming took 5 bases from V and 6 from J; bases not matched to a gene: 6. This CDR3 spans 15 amino acids. Germline V gene data show CDR1 as SEHNR and CDR2 as FQNEAQ (reference sequence). DNA for the CDR3: TGTGCCAGCAGCCCGGACAGGGCTTTTAATTCACCCCTCCACTTT. As protein: CASSPDRAFNSPLHF.

This chain uses TRBV27 with TRBJ1-1; D is uncertain. This CDR3 has 14 residues. CDR1 MNHEY and CDR2 SMNVEV come from the germline V gene (reference sequence). V was shortened by 0 bases and J by 10 bases, with 15 bases between the two germline ends. The CDR3 sequence is CASSLSGTPGRAFF. In DNA, the CDR3 is TGTGCCAGCAGTTTATCTGGCACCCCGGGTCGAGCTTTCTTT.

The chain uses TRBV10-3 and TRBJ1-1, with 7 bases identical to TRBD1. J lost 3 bases, V lost 5 bases, and 9 bases had no gene match. The CDR3 contains 15 residues. Germline CDR1 reads ENHRY; CDR2 reads SYGVKD. The CDR3 bases are TGTGCCATCAGTATGCAGGGGGAAGAAGACACTGAAGCTTTCTTT. Translation gives CAISMQGEEDTEAFF.

J is TRBJ2-7 and V is TRBV7-9, with a possible D match to TRBD2 (6 bases). V lost 4 bases and J lost 0, with 16 bases in between. This CDR3 spans 16 amino acids. Germline V gene data show CDR1 as SEHNR and CDR2 as FQNEAQ (reference sequence). CDR3 bases: TGTGCCAGCAGCTCGTCCGTCCTAGCGTACTCCTACGAGCAGTACTTC. Translation gives CASSSSVLAYSYEQYF. Full variable domain (rest looked up from reference TRBV7-9 and TRBJ2-7): DTGVSQNPRHKITKRGQNVTFRCDPISEHNRLYWYRQTLGQGPEFLTYFQNEAQLEKSRLLSDRFSAERPKGSFSTLEIQRTEQGDSAMYLCASSSSVLAYSYEQYFGPGTRLTVT.

This clone was seen a single time. The CDR3 nucleotides read TGTGCCTGGAGTGTCATTGAAGGGGGGGCCAACATTCAGTACTTC. It encodes CAWSVIEGGANIQYF. This sequence joins TRBV30 and TRBJ2-4; maybe TRBD2 (7 bases). Germline lookup yields CDR1 GTSNPN and CDR2 SVGIG (reference sequence). The CDR3 sequence is 15 residues long. Trimming removed 0 bases from V and 7 bases from J, with 16 bases in between.

The table lists this clone with a count of one. The chain couples TRBV13 to TRBJ2-7, with TRBD2 matching 13 bases. CDR1 is PRHDT, CDR2 FYEKMQ, per germline (reference sequence). V lost 3 bases and J lost 5; bases outside the gene matches: 4. The CDR3 extends over 15 amino acids. CDR3 coding DNA: TGTGCCAGCAGCTTTGGGACTAGCGGGGACCACGAGCAGTACTTC. Amino acids: CASSFGTSGDHEQYF.